The 5 T cell receptor beta chains below all came from one sample that was sequenced in a study of response to subunit inactivated influenza vaccine listed by TCRdb under 2018. The library was produced with RT-PCR. Sequencing took place on an Illumina HiSeq 2500. TCRdb reprocessing: public reads trimmed at Q25 with fastp, clones called with MiXCR, in-frame beta chains kept. When rows share a CDR3 protein, they turn into one entry using the most common DNA and genes. The sample profile shows about 800,000 distinct CDR3 sequences; around 20% of them were found once. In total, the top ten clones hold approximately 10% of the sample. Here the sequenced sample was PBMCs from blood, taken around 5 days after vaccination. Receptor source: a man between 50 and 59 years old who received an inactivated influenza vaccine. Donor details come from another sample of the same person, matched by shared clones.

This clonotype was found a few times. This chain joins TRBV10-3 and TRBJ1-1; no clear D gene. Germline-derived CDR1 and CDR2 are ENHRY and SYGVKD. V was clipped by 0 bases and J by 4 bases, with 6 bases between them. The length of the CDR3 is 13 residues. CDR3 amino acids: CAISESTVTEAFF. For the CDR3, the DNA is TGTGCCATCAGTGAGTCGACTGTCACTGAAGCTTTCTTT.

This clonotype was observed many times. This chain links TRBV20-1 with TRBJ2-1; 7 nucleotides agree with TRBD1. The CDR3 is 14 amino acids. V lost 3 bases and J lost 6; bases outside the gene matches: 8. From germline, CDR1 is DFQATT and CDR2 SNEGSKA (reference sequence). CDR3 sequence: CSASRQGRGNEQFF. CDR3 bases: TGCAGTGCTAGTAGACAGGGTAGGGGCAATGAGCAGTTCTTC.

The sample holds a few counts of this clonotype. J is TRBJ2-7 and V is TRBV5-5; perhaps TRBD1 as D (6 bases). Trimming cost V 2 bases and J 5 bases, with 14 bases left between them. Germline V gives CDR1 SGHKS, CDR2 YYEKEE (reference sequence). The CDR3 loop spans 14 amino acids. CDR3 residues: CASSLTGNGDEQYF. The CDR3 DNA is TGTGCCAGCAGCTTAACAGGGAACGGGGACGAGCAGTACTTC.

A few counts support this clonotype. The gene calls are TRBV10-3 and TRBJ1-2; 7 bases are a match to TRBD1. Germline V lookup: CDR1 ENHRY, CDR2 SYGVKD. This CDR3 region has 12 residues. Germline trimming cut 6 bases from V and 8 bases from J; bases unmatched to any gene: 6. The CDR3 DNA reads TGTGCCATCAGACCGGACAGGCGCGGCTACACCTTC. Amino acid sequence: CAIRPDRRGYTF.

This clonotype showed up just a few times. The V and J genes are TRBV5-1 and TRBJ2-1, with D possibly TRBD2 on 7 matching bases. There are 15 residues in the CDR3. The germline gives CDR1 SGHRS, CDR2 YFSETQ. With 3 bases removed from V and 5 bases from J, the gap between germline ends came to 15 bases. The CDR3 here is CASSSRGGYDNEQFF. CDR3 DNA: TGCGCCAGCAGCTCGAGGGGGGGGTATGACAATGAGCAGTTCTTC.